A selection of T cell receptor beta chains follows, all from one sample in a study of blood T cell repertoires in COVID-19. The assay was immunoSEQ multiplex PCR, and TCRdb's table has in-frame clones only and misses some. The data hold about 170,000 clones, with 85% observed a single time. Sequencing was performed on peripheral blood. These receptors all stem from a human donor with acute or convalescent COVID-19. The donor label of this sample is uncertain. Each CDR3 is given with its conserved first and last residue. The order of the fields is clone size, J gene, V gene, CDR3 protein. Part of the rows lack a size; the others show once, few, many or a class for expanded clones.

.	TRBJ2-7	TRBV9	CASSPHVQRGAYEQYF
few	TRBJ2-3	TRBV7-9	CASSLWATDTQYF
.	TRBJ2-1	TRBV19	CASSIDKAGSSYNEQFF
.	TRBJ1-6	TRBV6-5	CASSYSLQGGSPLHF
.	TRBJ2-7	TRBV6-1	CASSEGIGDKKYEQYF
.	TRBJ2-5	TRBV9	CASSPRIAGGQETQYF
.	TRBJ2-1	TRBV21-1	CASSKLPGDPYNEQFF
.	TRBJ1-4	TRBV6-2/TRBV6-3	CASSLTGTANEKLFF
.	TRBJ1-6	TRBV27	CASSLGSSPLHF
.	TRBJ1-1	TRBV2	CASLRGNTEAFF
once	TRBJ1-5	TRBV29-1	CSGRTGPEQPQHF
.	TRBJ1-4	TRBV10-3	CAIGTGEGKLFF
.	TRBJ1-2	TRBV24-1	CATSDDRGWVEGYTF
.	TRBJ1-5	TRBV28	CATIHFGTWNGNQPQHF
.	TRBJ2-5	TRBV5-1	CASSWGQGRETQYF
.	TRBJ1-1	TRBV7-2	CASSWNDRGTEAFF
.	TRBJ2-1	TRBV6-4	CASRKQQGPYNEQFF
.	TRBJ1-5	TRBV7-2	CASSLAANQPQHF
.	TRBJ2-7	TRBV7-9	CASSSLGGRYEQYF
.	TRBJ1-2	TRBV2	CASSGRGGGGYTF
.	TRBJ1-1	TRBV18	CASFSGPPSPEAFF
.	TRBJ1-2	TRBV29-1	CSVVFGENGYTF
.	TRBJ1-6	TRBV27	CASSSDRLNSPLHF
.	TRBJ1-2	TRBV5-6	CASSSYRAGYTF
.	TRBJ1-5	TRBV13	CASSLSHRGDQPQHF
.	TRBJ1-4	TRBV6-6	CASGRRGEKLFF
.	TRBJ2-2	TRBV19	CASSMSYYTGELFF
.	TRBJ2-2	TRBV9	CASSVDSITGELFF
.	TRBJ1-2	TRBV9	CASSVVGTHYGYTF
.	TRBJ1-1	TRBV7-8	CASSLQGLTNTEAFF
many	TRBJ2-5	TRBV7-2	CASRTSLAGVQETQYF
.	TRBJ1-2	TRBV5-4	CASSGRGLRGSNYGYTF
.	TRBJ1-5	TRBV18	CASAEGAKHQPQHF
.	TRBJ1-2	TRBV5-4	CASSWGQGAQSGYTF